This T cell receptor (beta chain) was identified during a study of T cell changes during pregnancy in multiple sclerosis. This table comes from immunoSEQ multiplex PCR, and its TCRdb copy is limited to in-frame clones, with some not included. This sample has tens of thousands of clones; under 95% occur once, and the top ten carry around 0.45%. The V end was cut by 4 bases, the J end by 4 bases, with 16 bases between. Germline V gene sequence: CDR1 MNHNS, CDR2 SASEGT. CDR3 length equals 15 residues. The gene calls are TRBV6-1 and TRBJ1-1, with a weak D call TRBD1 (5 bases). The sample in question was CD4+ T cells from peripheral blood mononuclear cells, obtained in the second trimester of pregnancy. The TCR comes from a female donor with multiple sclerosis, enrolled in a pregnancy study. This CDR3 is CASSAASQGITEAFF. Written as DNA, the CDR3 is TGTGCCAGCAGTGCGGCTTCTCAGGGCATCACTGAAGCTTTCTTT.